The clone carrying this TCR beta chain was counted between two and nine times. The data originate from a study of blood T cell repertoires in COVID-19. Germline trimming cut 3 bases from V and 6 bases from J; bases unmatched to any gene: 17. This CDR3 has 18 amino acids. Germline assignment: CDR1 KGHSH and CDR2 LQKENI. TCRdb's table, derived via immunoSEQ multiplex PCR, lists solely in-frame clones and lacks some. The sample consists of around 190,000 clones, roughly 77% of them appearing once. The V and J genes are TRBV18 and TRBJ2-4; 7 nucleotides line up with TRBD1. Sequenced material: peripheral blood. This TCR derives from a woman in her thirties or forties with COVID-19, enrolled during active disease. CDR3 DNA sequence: TGTGCCAGCTCACCGAGGGTTAGGGGGCTGGAAGGTAGAAACATTCAGTACTTC. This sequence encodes CASSPRVRGLEGRNIQYF.